The 8 T cell receptor beta chains below all came from one sample that was sequenced in a study of blood T cells in healthy people across ages. Next came a second PCR, run for about 6 to 11 cycles, which used a sample-barcoded 5' primer along with a J-beta primer mix. TCRdb passed the 5' RACE reads through MiXCR, listing each CDR3 protein once. The sample records 1.5 million to 2 million distinct CDR3 sequences, just under 50% being singletons. Sequencing was performed on blood. Receptor source: a woman in her thirties or forties in good health.

This clonotype was observed a handful of times. At one of its ends the junction is not consistent with the germline gene, which may arise from a read error. The CDR3 bases are TGTGCTAGCAGCCGGGGGACTAGCGGGCGGCAGTTCTTC. Its translation is CASSRGTSGRQFF. The chain couples TRBV7-7 to TRBJ2-1; 12 bases are shared with TRBD2. CDR3 length: 13 residues. Germline values: CDR1 SSHAT, CDR2 FNYEAQ (reference sequence).

The chain joins TRBV6-5 to TRBJ1-1; D unclear. CDR3 size: 14 residues. Germline V CDR1 and CDR2: MNHEY, SVGAGI. Between the trimmed V and J ends, which lost 0 bases and 2 bases, there was a span of 7 bases. CDR3 nucleotide sequence: TGTGCCAGCAGTTACTCGAAGAAAAACACTGAAGCTTTCTTT. Protein sequence: CASSYSKKNTEAFF.

The genes are TRBV7-9 and TRBJ2-3; TRBD1 might be the D (6 bases). Germline CDR1 and CDR2: SEHNR and FQNEAQ (reference sequence). V shed 3 bases and J shed 0 bases, with 10 bases lying between them. This CDR3 has 15 amino acids. CDR3 loop: CASSFPQGSTDTQYF. As DNA, the CDR3 is TGTGCCAGCAGCTTCCCACAGGGAAGCACAGATACGCAGTATTTT.

The chain is built from TRBV27 and TRBJ1-6; 10 nucleotides line up with TRBD1. CDR3 length: 18 amino acids. Trimming took 5 bases from V and 7 from J; bases not matched to a gene: 14. Germline-derived CDR1 and CDR2 are MNHEY and SMNVEV (reference sequence). CDR3 in amino acids: CASSITFTGQGFNSPLHF. CDR3 in DNA: TGTGCCAGCAGTATAACCTTCACGGGACAGGGGTTCAATTCACCCCTCCACTTT.

This clonotype was seen just once. This chain joins TRBV27 and TRBJ2-3, with 10 bases aligning to TRBD2. The V gene's germline CDR1 is MNHEY and CDR2 SMNVEV (reference sequence). The CDR3 has 17 residues. The junction had 11 bases not matched to a gene; V was cut back by 3 bases and J by 5 bases. The CDR3 loop is CASSFFQLAGILDTQYF. The CDR3 region has the DNA TGTGCCAGCAGTTTTTTCCAACTAGCGGGGATTTTAGATACGCAGTATTTT.

Turning to this clonotype: A single base separates this from a much larger clone, so it may be a read error. Because it lacks the conserved phenylalanine or tryptophan at the end, this CDR3 is likely a read error. The chain is built from TRBV6-5 and TRBJ2-5; 12 positions match TRBD2. Germline CDR1 reads MNHEY; CDR2 reads SVGAGI. V dropped 5 bases and J dropped 5; count of bases not matched to a gene: 9. This CDR3 spans 16 amino acids. CDR3: CASSRTSGAITETQYL. The DNA for the CDR3 is TGTGCCAGCAGTCGGACTAGCGGGGCCATAACCGAGACCCAGTACCTC.

The chain carries TRBV12-3 or TRBV12-4 and TRBJ2-2, with D perhaps matching TRBD1 (6 bases). Trimming removed 1 base at V and 4 bases at J, with 13 bases between. This CDR3 spans 16 amino acids. CDR3 coding DNA: TGTGCCAGCAGTTTAGGAGGGGGTCAGGGCACCGGGGAGCTGTTTTTT. It encodes CASSLGGGQGTGELFF.

Turning to this clonotype: Given a much more abundant clone one base away, this may be a read error. The rearrangement links TRBV16 to TRBJ2-5; no definite D call. With the DNA end fitting TRBJ2-7 better, the J assignment may be wrong. The CDR3 contains 12 residues. CDR1 and CDR2 from the germline V gene are KGHSY and FQNENV. The CDR3 sequence: CASNQSRSEQYF. CDR3 nucleotides: TGTGCCAGCAACCAATCACGCAGCGAGCAGTACTTC.